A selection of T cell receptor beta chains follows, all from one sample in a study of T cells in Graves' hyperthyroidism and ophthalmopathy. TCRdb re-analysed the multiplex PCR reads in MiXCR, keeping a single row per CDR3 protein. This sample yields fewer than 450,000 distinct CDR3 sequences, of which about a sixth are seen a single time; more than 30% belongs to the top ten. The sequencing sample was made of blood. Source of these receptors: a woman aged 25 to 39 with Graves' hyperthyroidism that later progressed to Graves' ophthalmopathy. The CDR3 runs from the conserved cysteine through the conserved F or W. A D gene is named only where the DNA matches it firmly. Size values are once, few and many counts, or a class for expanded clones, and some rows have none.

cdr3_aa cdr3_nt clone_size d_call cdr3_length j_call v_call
CSARDIRGRVGYGYTF TGCAGTGCTAGAGATATTCGGGGGCGGGTCGGCTATGGCTACACCTTC - - 16 TRBJ1-2 TRBV20-1
CSAPPRDRGIDEQYF TGCAGTGCCCCCCCGAGAGACAGGGGAATCGACGAGCAGTACTTC - TRBD1 15 TRBJ2-7 TRBV20-1
CASSQEAQGGSSNQPQHF TGCGCCAGCAGCCAAGAAGCCCAGGGAGGATCTAGCAATCAGCCCCAGCATTTT - - 18 TRBJ1-5 TRBV4-1
CASSIRQSQTGRVYYGYTF TGTGCCAGCAGCATAAGACAATCCCAGACAGGGCGAGTGTACTATGGCTACACCTTC few TRBD1 19 TRBJ1-2 TRBV7-9
CASSQVGRTNTEAFF TGTGCCAGCAGCCAAGTGGGACGGACGAACACTGAAGCTTTCTTT - - 15 TRBJ1-1 TRBV5-4
CASSEIRGSDQPQHF TGTGCCAGCAGTGAGATTAGAGGATCGGATCAGCCCCAGCATTTT many - 15 TRBJ1-5 TRBV2
CASRPLLATGELFF TGTGCCAGCAGGCCGCTCCTAGCTACCGGGGAGCTGTTTTTT few - 14 TRBJ2-2 TRBV7-9
CASSLGVQGNTEAFF TGTGCCAGCAGCTTAGGGGTCCAGGGGAACACTGAAGCTTTCTTT many - 15 TRBJ1-1 TRBV7-8
CASSPWAGSYNEQFF TGTGCCAGCAGCCCCTGGGCGGGGTCCTACAATGAGCAGTTCTTC few - 15 TRBJ2-1 TRBV5-6
CSARDRRGGSEKLFF TGCAGTGCTAGAGATCGGAGGGGAGGGAGTGAAAAACTGTTTTTT few - 15 TRBJ1-4 TRBV20-1
CARPRWITGELFF TGTGCCAGACCCCGGTGGATAACCGGGGAGCTGTTTTTT few - 13 TRBJ2-2 TRBV7-4
CSAWGGQSNQPQHF TGCAGTGCTTGGGGGGGGCAGAGCAATCAGCCCCAGCATTTT - - 14 TRBJ1-5 TRBV20-1
CASSLFQSDRQETQYF TGCGCCAGCAGCTTGTTCCAGTCAGATCGCCAAGAGACCCAGTACTTC many - 16 TRBJ2-5 TRBV5-1
CASSFFTGARNQPQHF TGTGCCAGCAGTTTTTTCACAGGGGCGAGGAATCAGCCCCAGCATTTT many TRBD1 16 TRBJ1-5 TRBV28
CSVDPPGDWGDPEQFF TGCAGCGTTGATCCCCCCGGGGACTGGGGGGATCCTGAGCAGTTCTTC few - 16 TRBJ2-1 TRBV29-1
CASLKLGLSSGNTIYF TGTGCCAGCTTGAAACTAGGACTCAGCTCTGGAAACACCATATATTTT many - 16 TRBJ1-3 TRBV19
CATSRVAVNQETQYF TGTGCCACTTCAAGGGTAGCGGTTAACCAAGAGACCCAGTACTTC - - 15 TRBJ2-5 TRBV19
CASSDQSEIVTYEQYF TGTGCCAGCAGTGACCAAAGCGAGATTGTAACCTACGAGCAGTACTTC many - 16 TRBJ2-7 TRBV2